The 15 T cell receptor beta chains below all came from one sample that was sequenced in a study of technical replicates of blood from several donors. Assay: immunoSEQ multiplex PCR; the TCRdb copy retains only in-frame clones and omits some. The data contain approximately 92,000 clones, around 95% of them singletons. The sample comprised T cells isolated from PBMCs. Receptor source: a human donor in good health.

This chain connects TRBV11-3 to TRBJ2-1; D uncertain. The V gene lost 5 bases and the J gene lost 5 bases, with 13 bases spanning the gap. The CDR3 spans 14 residues. Per germline, CDR1 SGHNT and CDR2 YENEEA. The CDR3 DNA sequence: TGTGCCAGCAGCCAATATAGTTCTAACAATGAGCAGTTCTTC. Its protein product is CASSQYSSNNEQFF.

This clone was found once. The V call is TRBV6-6, the J call TRBJ2-1, with 10 bases lining up with TRBD1. The CDR3 consists of 15 residues. Per germline, CDR1 MNHNY and CDR2 SVGAGI (reference sequence). Trimming removed 7 bases from V and 8 bases from J; junction bases left unmatched: 11. The CDR3 is CASTSRQGARDEQFF. In DNA form, the CDR3 reads TGTGCCAGCACTTCACGACAGGGGGCTAGAGATGAGCAGTTCTTC.

This chain links TRBV7-2 with TRBJ2-1, with 10 bases that match TRBD2. The CDR3 covers 14 residues. The ends lost 8 bases at V and 7 bases at J; junction bases unmatched: 8. The germline V gene has CDR1 SGHTA and CDR2 FQGNSA. The DNA for the CDR3 is TGTGCCAGCGGGCCTAGCGGGAGTTGGAATGAGCAGTTCTTC. Amino acid sequence: CASGPSGSWNEQFF.

This sequence joins TRBV11-3 and TRBJ2-4; possibly TRBD2 for D (7 bases). The CDR3 consists of 16 residues. The germline V gene has CDR1 SGHNT and CDR2 YENEEA. The V gene lost 0 bases and the J gene lost 8 bases, with 17 bases spanning the gap. CDR3 DNA sequence: TGTGCCAGCAGCTTAGATCAGGCAGGGGAGGGAGACATTCAGTACTTC. Protein sequence: CASSLDQAGEGDIQYF.

This sequence joins TRBV7-8 and TRBJ2-5; TRBD1 is a possible D gene (6 bases). Germline lookup yields CDR1 SGHVS and CDR2 FQNEAQ. The V end was cut by 5 bases, the J end by 2 bases, with 12 bases between. There are 14 residues in the CDR3. DNA for the CDR3: TGTGCCAGCAGCGTTACAGGGAAACAAGAGACCCAGTACTTC. It codes for CASSVTGKQETQYF. The full variable domain, in which reference TRBV7-8 and TRBJ2-5 provide the parts outside the CDR3, is GAGVSQSPRYKVAKRGQDVALRCDPISGHVSLFWYQQALGQGPEFLTYFQNEAQLDKSGLPSDRFFAERPEGSVSTLKIQRTQQEDSAVYLCASSVTGKQETQYFGPGTRLLVL.

J is TRBJ2-7 and V is TRBV27; the match to TRBD1 covers 7 bases. CDR3 length: 17 residues. Trimming cost V 8 bases and J 2 bases; bases outside gene matches: 18. Germline assignment: CDR1 MNHEY and CDR2 SMNVEV (reference sequence). CDR3 sequence (DNA): TGTGCCAGCGGGCGGACAGGATCTCAGCTCATTACCTACGAGCAGTACTTC. It codes for CASGRTGSQLITYEQYF.

The chain is built from TRBV9 and TRBJ2-2; D unclear. Germline assignment: CDR1 SGDLS and CDR2 YYNGEE. CDR3 size: 15 residues. V shed 1 base and J shed 0 bases, with 7 bases lying between them. The CDR3 region is CASSVSSANTGELFF. The CDR3 region has the DNA TGTGCCAGCAGCGTATCTAGTGCGAACACCGGGGAGCTGTTTTTT. Complete variable domain (other parts from reference TRBV9 and TRBJ2-2): DSGVTQTPKHLITATGQRVTLRCSPRSGDLSVYWYQQSLDQGLQFLIQYYNGEERAKGNILERFSAQQFPDLHSELNLSSLELGDSALYFCASSVSSANTGELFFGEGSRLTVL.

V usage is TRBV7-2 and J usage is TRBJ2-1; TRBD1 matches at 9 bases. The CDR3 consists of 15 residues. Germline V gives CDR1 SGHTA, CDR2 FQGNSA. Trimming cost V 3 bases and J 8 bases; bases outside gene matches: 8. CDR3 residues: CASSFRDREVDEQFF. The CDR3 nucleotides read TGTGCCAGCAGCTTCCGGGACAGGGAAGTAGATGAGCAGTTCTTC.

The chain employs TRBV7-2 and TRBJ2-7; D might be TRBD2 (6 bases). Germline CDR1 reads SGHTA; CDR2 reads FQGNSA. The CDR3 contains 15 residues. Trimming removed 1 base from V and 2 bases from J, with 12 bases in between. The CDR3 DNA is TGTGCCAGCAGCTTAGGTCCGGGACTCACCTACGAGCAGTACTTC. Its translation: CASSLGPGLTYEQYF.

V gene TRBV4-3 combines with J gene TRBJ2-3, with D possibly being TRBD1 (6 bases). The V gene's germline CDR1 is LGHNA and CDR2 YSLEER. CDR3 length: 14 amino acids. V was trimmed by 0 bases and J by 4 bases, leaving 8 bases between them. The CDR3 nucleotides read TGCGCCAGCAGCCAAGATGGGGGCCCAGATACGCAGTATTTT. It codes for CASSQDGGPDTQYF.

This rearrangement joins TRBV9 to TRBJ2-5; 13 bases agree with TRBD2. Trimming removed 3 bases from V and 7 bases from J; junction bases left unmatched: 9. The CDR3 contains 16 residues. CDR1 and CDR2 (germline): SGDLS, YYNGEE. The CDR3 sequence is CASSGGGLAGARTQYF. The CDR3 coding sequence is TGTGCCAGCAGCGGGGGAGGACTAGCGGGAGCCCGGACCCAGTACTTC.

This chain links TRBV4-1 with TRBJ2-3, with TRBD1 as a possible D gene (5 bases). Trimming took off 0 bases at V and 4 bases at J, with 11 bases between the two ends. The CDR3 is 15 amino acids. Germline-derived CDR1 and CDR2 are MGHRA and YSYEKL. The CDR3 DNA sequence: TGCGCCAGCAGCCAAGAAGGGGCGCGGCCAGATACGCAGTATTTT. It yields the protein CASSQEGARPDTQYF.

CDR3 sequence reads: CASGAGGEWETQYF. The CDR3 DNA sequence: TGTGCCAGCGGGGCAGGGGGCGAGTGGGAGACCCAGTACTTC. The chain is built from TRBV6-5 and TRBJ2-5; TRBD1 matches 8 bases. V trimming: 8 bases; J trimming: 5 bases; junction bases outside the gene matches: 10. The germline CDR1 and CDR2 sequences are MNHEY and SVGAGI. CDR3 size: 14 residues.

This clone came up once. This sequence joins TRBV2 and TRBJ2-5, with D tentatively TRBD1 (6 bases). Per the germline V gene, CDR1 is SNHLY and CDR2 is FYNNEI. This CDR3 is built from 14 residues. Trimming took off 8 bases at V and 2 bases at J, with 15 bases between the two ends. CDR3 region: CASVHRAQQETQYF. DNA of the CDR3: TGTGCCAGCGTCCACAGGGCGCAACAAGAGACCCAGTACTTC.

V usage is TRBV7-3 and J usage is TRBJ2-1, with D possibly TRBD1 on 5 matching bases. The CDR3 has 15 residues. The germline V gene encodes CDR1 SGHTA and CDR2 FQGTGA. The germline V and J ends were trimmed by 5 bases and 0 bases, with 11 bases remaining between them. As DNA, the CDR3 is TGTGCCAGCAGCGTAGACAGCAGCTCCTACAATGAGCAGTTCTTC. Amino acids: CASSVDSSSYNEQFF.